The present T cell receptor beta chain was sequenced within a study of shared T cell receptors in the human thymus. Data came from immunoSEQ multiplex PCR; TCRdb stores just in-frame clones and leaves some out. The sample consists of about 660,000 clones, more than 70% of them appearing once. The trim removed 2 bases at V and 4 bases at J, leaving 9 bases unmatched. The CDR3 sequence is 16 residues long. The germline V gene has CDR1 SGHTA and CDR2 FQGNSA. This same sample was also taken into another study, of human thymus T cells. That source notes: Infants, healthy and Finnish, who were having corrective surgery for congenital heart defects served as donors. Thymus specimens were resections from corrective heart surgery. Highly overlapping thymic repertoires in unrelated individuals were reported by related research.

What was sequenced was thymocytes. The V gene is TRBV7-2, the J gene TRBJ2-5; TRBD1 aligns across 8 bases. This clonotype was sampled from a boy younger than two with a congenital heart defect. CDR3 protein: CASSLPRGRDRETQYF. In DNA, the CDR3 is TGTGCCAGCAGCTTACCCAGGGGGCGAGATCGAGAGACCCAGTACTTC.